Described below is a single T cell receptor beta chain sequence and its context. Original methodology: Reference gene primer amplification in the assay estimated nucleated cell counts. Libraries were prepared by immunoSEQ multiplex PCR; TCRdb keeps only in-frame clonotypes and omits some of them. Clone size and V and J calls were adopted from that table, with D and trimming inferred from the DNA. The table includes approximately 240,000 clones, approximately 83% detected once. This specimen comes from a study of blood T cell repertoires in COVID-19. Study information: Samples came from the United States, Italy and Spain, spanning acute and convalescent COVID-19.

The sequence derives from a woman in her twenties or thirties who had recovered from COVID-19. Input material: peripheral blood.

The CDR3 sequence is CASSDSDSYGYTF. For the CDR3, the DNA is TGTGCCAGCAGTGACTCGGACAGTTATGGCTACACCTTC. The gene calls are TRBV25-1 and TRBJ1-2; D perhaps matches TRBD1 (6 bases). V dropped 3 bases and J dropped 5 bases, with 10 bases sitting between them. From germline, CDR1 is MGHDK and CDR2 SYGVNS. This CDR3 contains 13 residues.